The 3 T cell receptor beta chains presented below share a single source sample, sequenced in a study of blood T cell repertoires in COVID-19. Some clones are missing from TCRdb's copy, which holds only in-frame ones; the method was immunoSEQ multiplex PCR. The table records 80,000 to 100,000 clones, about 82% of them present only once. Sequencing was performed on peripheral blood. Source of these receptors: a woman aged 55 to 70 in a cohort sampled during active or convalescent COVID-19.

The V call is TRBV3-1 (or the pseudogene TRBV3-2), the J call TRBJ2-3; possibly TRBD2 for D (6 bases). Trimming pared 1 base from V and 4 bases from J, leaving 15 bases between. The germline V gene encodes CDR1 LGHDT and CDR2 YNNKEL (reference sequence). The CDR3 is 16 residues long. CDR3 residues: CASSQVFGRGPDTQYF. CDR3 sequence (DNA): TGTGCCAGCAGCCAAGTCTTCGGGAGAGGGCCAGATACGCAGTATTTT.

J is TRBJ1-5 and V is TRBV6-1; no definite D call. Germline loops: CDR1 MNHNS, CDR2 SASEGT. Trimming shortened V by 0 bases and J by 1 base, and 4 bases separated the two germline ends. The CDR3 spans 14 residues. The CDR3 region has the DNA TGTGCCAGCAGTGAAGCGAGGAGCAATCAGCCCCAGCATTTT. Amino acid sequence: CASSEARSNQPQHF.

Only a few counts were recorded for this clone. V usage is TRBV12-3 or TRBV12-4 and J usage is TRBJ2-7; TRBD1 might be the D (5 bases). Deletions cut 3 bases from V and 5 bases from J, with 8 bases between. The CDR3 covers 12 residues. The CDR3: CASSFGAHEQYF. Here the CDR3 DNA reads TGTGCCAGCAGTTTTGGGGCCCACGAGCAGTACTTC.